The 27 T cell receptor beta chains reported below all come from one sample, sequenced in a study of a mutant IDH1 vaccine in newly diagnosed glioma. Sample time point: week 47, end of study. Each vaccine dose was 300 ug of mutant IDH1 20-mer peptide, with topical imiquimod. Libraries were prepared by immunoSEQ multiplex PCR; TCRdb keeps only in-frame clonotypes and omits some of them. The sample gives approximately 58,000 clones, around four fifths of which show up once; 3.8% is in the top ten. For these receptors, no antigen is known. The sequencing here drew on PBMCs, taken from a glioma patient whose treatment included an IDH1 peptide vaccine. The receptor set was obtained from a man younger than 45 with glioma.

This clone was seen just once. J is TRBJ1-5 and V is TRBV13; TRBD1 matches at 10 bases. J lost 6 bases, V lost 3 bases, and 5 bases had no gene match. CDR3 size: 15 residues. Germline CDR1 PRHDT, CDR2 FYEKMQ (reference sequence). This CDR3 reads CASSFGTGEGQPQHF. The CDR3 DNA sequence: TGTGCCAGCAGCTTCGGGACAGGGGAGGGTCAGCCCCAGCATTTT.

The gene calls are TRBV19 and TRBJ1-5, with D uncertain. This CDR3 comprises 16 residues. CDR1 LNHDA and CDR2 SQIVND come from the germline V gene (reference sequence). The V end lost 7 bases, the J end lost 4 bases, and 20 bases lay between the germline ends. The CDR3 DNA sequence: TGTGCCAGTAAGGCGGGTGTGGCGAGTACAAATCAGCCCCAGCATTTT. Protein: CASKAGVASTNQPQHF.

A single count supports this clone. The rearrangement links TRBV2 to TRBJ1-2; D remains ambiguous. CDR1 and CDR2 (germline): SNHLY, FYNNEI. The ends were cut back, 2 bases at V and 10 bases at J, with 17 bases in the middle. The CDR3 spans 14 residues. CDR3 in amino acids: CASSETGPMGSYTF. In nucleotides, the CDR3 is TGTGCCAGCAGTGAAACCGGGCCTATGGGGTCCTACACCTTC.

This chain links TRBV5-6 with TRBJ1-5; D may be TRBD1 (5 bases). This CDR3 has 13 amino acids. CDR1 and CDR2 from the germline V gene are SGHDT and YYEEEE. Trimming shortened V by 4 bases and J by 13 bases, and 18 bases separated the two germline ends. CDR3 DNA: TGTGCCAGCAGCCGTTTTGGGACCGCGGAGCAGCATTTT. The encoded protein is CASSRFGTAEQHF.

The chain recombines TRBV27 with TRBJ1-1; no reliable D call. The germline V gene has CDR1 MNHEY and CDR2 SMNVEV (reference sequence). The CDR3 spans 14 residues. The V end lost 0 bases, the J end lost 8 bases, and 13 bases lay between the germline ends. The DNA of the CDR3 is TGTGCCAGCAGTTTATCGCACGCCCGGCGGGAAGCTTTCTTT. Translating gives CASSLSHARREAFF.

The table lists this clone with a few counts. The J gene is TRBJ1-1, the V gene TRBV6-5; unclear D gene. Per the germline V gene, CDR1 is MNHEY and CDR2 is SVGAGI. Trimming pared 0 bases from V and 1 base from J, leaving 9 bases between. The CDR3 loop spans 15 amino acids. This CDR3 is CASSYSDTGNTEAFF. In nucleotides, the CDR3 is TGTGCCAGCAGTTACTCTGATACCGGGAACACTGAAGCTTTCTTT.

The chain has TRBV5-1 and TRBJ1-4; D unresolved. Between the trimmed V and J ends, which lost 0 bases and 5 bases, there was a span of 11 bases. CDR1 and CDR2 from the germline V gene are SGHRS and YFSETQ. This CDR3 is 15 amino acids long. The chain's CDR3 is CASSLVGPRNEKLFF. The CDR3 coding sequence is TGCGCCAGCAGCTTGGTGGGCCCCAGGAATGAAAAACTGTTTTTT.

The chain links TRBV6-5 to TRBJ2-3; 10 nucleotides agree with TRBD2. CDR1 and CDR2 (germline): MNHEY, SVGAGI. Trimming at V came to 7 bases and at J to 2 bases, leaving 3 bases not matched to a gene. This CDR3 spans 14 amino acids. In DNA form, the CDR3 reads TGTGCCAGCACTACTAGCGGGGTCACAGATACGCAGTATTTT. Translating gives CASTTSGVTDTQYF.

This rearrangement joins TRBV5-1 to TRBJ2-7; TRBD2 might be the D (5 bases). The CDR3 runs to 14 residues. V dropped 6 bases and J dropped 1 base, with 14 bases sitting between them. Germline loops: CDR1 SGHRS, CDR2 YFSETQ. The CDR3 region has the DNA TGCGCCAGCATGGAGGACCTCCCATCCTACGAGCAGTACTTC. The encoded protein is CASMEDLPSYEQYF.

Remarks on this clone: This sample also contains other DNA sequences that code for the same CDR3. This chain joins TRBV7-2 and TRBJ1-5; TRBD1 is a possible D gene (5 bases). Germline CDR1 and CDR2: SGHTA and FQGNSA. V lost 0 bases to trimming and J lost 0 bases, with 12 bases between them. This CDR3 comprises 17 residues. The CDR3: CASSLAWGRDSNQPQHF. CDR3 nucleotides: TGTGCCAGCAGCTTAGCCTGGGGGAGGGATAGCAATCAGCCCCAGCATTTT.

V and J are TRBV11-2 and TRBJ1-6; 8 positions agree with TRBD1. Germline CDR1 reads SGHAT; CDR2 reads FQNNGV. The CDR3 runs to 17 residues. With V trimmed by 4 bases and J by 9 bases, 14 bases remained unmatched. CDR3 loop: CASSSHYPGRGLSPLHF. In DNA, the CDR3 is TGTGCCAGCAGCTCACACTACCCCGGCAGGGGGCTTTCACCCCTCCACTTT.

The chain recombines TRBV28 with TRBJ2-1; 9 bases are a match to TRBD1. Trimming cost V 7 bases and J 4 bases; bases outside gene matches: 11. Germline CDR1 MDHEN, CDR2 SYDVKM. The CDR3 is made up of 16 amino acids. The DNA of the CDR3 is TGTGCCAGCAACAAAAATCCGGGACAGGGATACAATGAGCAGTTCTTC. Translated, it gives CASNKNPGQGYNEQFF.

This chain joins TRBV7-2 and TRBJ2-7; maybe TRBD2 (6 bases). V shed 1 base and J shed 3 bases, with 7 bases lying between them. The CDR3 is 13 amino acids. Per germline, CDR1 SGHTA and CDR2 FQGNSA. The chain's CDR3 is CASSLGGGYEQYF. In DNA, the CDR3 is TGTGCCAGCAGCTTAGGGGGAGGCTACGAGCAGTACTTC.

CDR3: CASSGHNQPQHF. DNA of the CDR3: TGTGCCAGCAGCGGGCACAATCAGCCCCAGCATTTT. This rearrangement joins TRBV5-8 to TRBJ1-5; D unresolved. CDR3 size: 12 residues. Trimming removed 4 bases at V and 3 bases at J, with 5 bases between. CDR1 is SGHTS and CDR2 is YDEGEE in the germline V gene.

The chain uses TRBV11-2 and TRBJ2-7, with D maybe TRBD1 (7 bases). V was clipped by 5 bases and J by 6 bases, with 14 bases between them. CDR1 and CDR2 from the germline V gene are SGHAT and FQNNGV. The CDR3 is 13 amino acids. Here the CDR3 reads CASSGHRGGEQYF. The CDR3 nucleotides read TGTGCCAGCAGCGGCCACAGGGGAGGCGAGCAGTACTTC. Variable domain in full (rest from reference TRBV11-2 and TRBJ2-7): EAGVAQSPRYKIIEKRQSVAFWCNPISGHATLYWYQQILGQGPKLLIQFQNNGVVDDSQLPKDRFSAERLKGVDSTLKIQPAKLEDSAVYLCASSGHRGGEQYFGPGTRLTVT.

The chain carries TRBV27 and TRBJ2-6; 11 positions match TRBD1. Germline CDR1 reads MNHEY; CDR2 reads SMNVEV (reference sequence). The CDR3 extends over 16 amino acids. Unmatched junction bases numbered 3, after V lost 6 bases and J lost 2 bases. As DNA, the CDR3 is TGTGCCAGCAGGGGGGACAGGGGGACTGGGGCCAACGTCCTGACTTTC. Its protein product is CASRGDRGTGANVLTF.

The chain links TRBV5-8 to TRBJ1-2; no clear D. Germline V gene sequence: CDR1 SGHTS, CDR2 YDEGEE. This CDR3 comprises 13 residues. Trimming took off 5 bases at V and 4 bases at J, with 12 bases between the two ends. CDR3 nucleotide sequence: TGTGCCAGCAGGCTTAACAAAATCTATGGCTACACCTTC. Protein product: CASRLNKIYGYTF.

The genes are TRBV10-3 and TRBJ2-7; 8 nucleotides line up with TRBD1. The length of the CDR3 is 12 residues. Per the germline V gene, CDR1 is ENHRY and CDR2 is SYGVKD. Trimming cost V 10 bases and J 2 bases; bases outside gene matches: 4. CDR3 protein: CATSTGAYEQYF. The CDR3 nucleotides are TGTGCCACTTCGACAGGGGCCTACGAGCAGTACTTC.

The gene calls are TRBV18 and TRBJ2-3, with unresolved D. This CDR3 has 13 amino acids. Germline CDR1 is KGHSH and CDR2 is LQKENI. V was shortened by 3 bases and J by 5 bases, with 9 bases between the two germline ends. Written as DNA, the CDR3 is TGTGCCAGCTCACCTCGGGCCAGAGATACGCAGTATTTT. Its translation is CASSPRARDTQYF.

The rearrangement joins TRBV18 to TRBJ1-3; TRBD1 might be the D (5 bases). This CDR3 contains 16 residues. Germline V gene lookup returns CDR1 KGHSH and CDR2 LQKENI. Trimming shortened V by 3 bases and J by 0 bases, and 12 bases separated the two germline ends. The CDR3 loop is CASSPGGGSSGNTIYF. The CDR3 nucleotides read TGTGCCAGCTCACCTGGCGGGGGGTCCTCTGGAAACACCATATATTTT.

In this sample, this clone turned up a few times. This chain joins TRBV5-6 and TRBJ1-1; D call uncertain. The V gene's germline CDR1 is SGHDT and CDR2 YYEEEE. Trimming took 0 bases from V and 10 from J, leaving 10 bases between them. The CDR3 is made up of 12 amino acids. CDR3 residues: CASSLDSRRAFF. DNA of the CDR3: TGTGCCAGCAGCTTGGACAGCCGTAGAGCTTTCTTT.

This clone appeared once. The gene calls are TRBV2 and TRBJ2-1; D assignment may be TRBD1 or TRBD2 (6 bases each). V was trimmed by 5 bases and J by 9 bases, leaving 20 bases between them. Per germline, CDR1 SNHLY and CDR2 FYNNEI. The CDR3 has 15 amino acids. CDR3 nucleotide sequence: TGTGCCAGCAGTACGATAGGGGGGTTGAACCTTGAGCAGTTCTTC. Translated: CASSTIGGLNLEQFF.

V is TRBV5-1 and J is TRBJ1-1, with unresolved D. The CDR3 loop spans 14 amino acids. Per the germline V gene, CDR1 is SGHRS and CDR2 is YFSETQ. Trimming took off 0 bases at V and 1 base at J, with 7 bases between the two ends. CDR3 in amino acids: CASSLAPTNTEAFF. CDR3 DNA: TGCGCCAGCAGCTTGGCTCCGACGAACACTGAAGCTTTCTTT.

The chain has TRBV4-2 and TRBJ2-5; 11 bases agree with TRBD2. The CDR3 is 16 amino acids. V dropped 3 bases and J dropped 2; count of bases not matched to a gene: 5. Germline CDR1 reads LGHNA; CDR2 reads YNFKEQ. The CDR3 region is CASSQAIAGGQETQYF. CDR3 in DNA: TGTGCCAGCAGCCAGGCTATAGCGGGGGGGCAAGAGACCCAGTACTTC.

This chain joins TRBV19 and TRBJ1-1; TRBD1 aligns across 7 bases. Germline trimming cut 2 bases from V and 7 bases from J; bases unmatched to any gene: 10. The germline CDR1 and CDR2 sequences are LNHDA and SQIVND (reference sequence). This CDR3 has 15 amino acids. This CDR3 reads CASSISPRWTGEAFF. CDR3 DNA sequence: TGTGCCAGTAGTATATCACCGCGATGGACAGGTGAAGCTTTCTTT.

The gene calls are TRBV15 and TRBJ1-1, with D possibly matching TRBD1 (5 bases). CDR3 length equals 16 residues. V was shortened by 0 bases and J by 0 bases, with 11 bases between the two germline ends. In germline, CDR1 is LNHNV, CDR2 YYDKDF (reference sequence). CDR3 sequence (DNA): TGTGCCACCAGCAGAGACAGGGAACCCTTGAACACTGAAGCTTTCTTT. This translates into CATSRDREPLNTEAFF.

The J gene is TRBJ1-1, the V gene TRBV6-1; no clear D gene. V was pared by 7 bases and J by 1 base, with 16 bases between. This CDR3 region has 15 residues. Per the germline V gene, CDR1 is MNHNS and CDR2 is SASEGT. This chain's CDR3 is CASTPGRVRNTEAFF. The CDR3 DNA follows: TGTGCCAGCACCCCGGGGAGGGTGAGGAACACTGAAGCTTTCTTT.